These 21 T cell receptor beta chains were all obtained from the same sample, sequenced in a study of blood T cell repertoires in COVID-19 (dated by TCRdb to 2020 to 2021). Library creation used the immunoSEQ multiplex PCR assay. TCRdb stores this immuneACCESS table with in-frame sequences only. Part of the clones is absent; in the studies checked, under half of the shortfall reflects unresolved V genes, and no reason is known for the rest. This sample lists under 110,000 clones; over 55% were detected once. The ten most abundant clones make up 0.8% to 1% of the sample. Input material: peripheral blood. The receptors derive from a human donor with acute or convalescent COVID-19. The donor label of this sample is uncertain.

The V call is TRBV29-1, the J call TRBJ1-2; D gene unclear. Per germline, CDR1 SQVTM and CDR2 ANQGSEA. This CDR3 region has 14 residues. The V and J ends lost 0 bases and 8 bases respectively, with 16 bases between them. The CDR3 is CSVEDLLEGRGYTF. Written as DNA, the CDR3 is TGCAGCGTTGAAGATCTACTTGAGGGCCGGGGCTACACCTTC.

The V and J genes are TRBV24-1 and TRBJ1-5, with a weak D call TRBD1 (5 bases). V shed 9 bases and J shed 9 bases, with 17 bases lying between them. The CDR3 has 13 amino acids. The germline V gene encodes CDR1 KGHDR and CDR2 SFDVKD. CDR3 residues: CATQDNFGGPQHF. The CDR3 DNA reads TGTGCCACCCAGGACAACTTCGGGGGGCCCCAGCATTTT.

The J gene is TRBJ2-3, the V gene TRBV3-1 (or the pseudogene TRBV3-2); 7 bases match TRBD1. Germline lookup yields CDR1 LGHDT and CDR2 YNNKEL (reference sequence). This CDR3 comprises 15 residues. Trimming removed 5 bases from V and 2 bases from J; junction bases left unmatched: 7. CDR3: CASSGQEKITDTQYF. The CDR3 bases are TGTGCCAGCAGCGGACAGGAGAAAATCACAGATACGCAGTATTTT.

This chain uses TRBV7-9 with TRBJ2-2; TRBD1 agrees at 9 bases. Germline-derived CDR1 and CDR2 are SEHNR and FQNEAQ (reference sequence). This CDR3 is 15 amino acids long. The V segment lost 5 bases and the J segment 3 bases; nucleotides outside the gene matches: 4. CDR3 coding DNA: TGTGCCAGCAGCCCTCGGGACAGGGACACCGGGGAGCTGTTTTTT. This encodes CASSPRDRDTGELFF.

This clone appeared a single time. The chain is built from TRBV11-2 and TRBJ2-5; 11 bases are a match to TRBD2. The CDR3 runs to 16 residues. Germline assignment: CDR1 SGHAT and CDR2 FQNNGV. Trimming took 2 bases from V and 4 from J; bases not matched to a gene: 6. The CDR3 nucleotides read TGTGCCAGCAGCTTAACCCGGCTAGCGGGGGGAGAGACCCAGTACTTC. This encodes CASSLTRLAGGETQYF. The full variable domain, with the rest looked up from reference TRBV11-2 and TRBJ2-5, is EAGVAQSPRYKIIEKRQSVAFWCNPISGHATLYWYQQILGQGPKLLIQFQNNGVVDDSQLPKDRFSAERLKGVDSTLKIQPAKLEDSAVYLCASSLTRLAGGETQYFGPGTRLLVL.

The rearrangement uses TRBV5-1 and TRBJ2-3; 12 positions agree with TRBD2. In germline, CDR1 is SGHRS, CDR2 YFSETQ. The CDR3 is 19 residues long. V was clipped by 3 bases and J by 0 bases; unmatched bases: 11. CDR3 sequence: CASSSPPGLAGLSTDTQYF. The CDR3 nucleotides read TGCGCCAGCAGCTCCCCGCCGGGACTAGCGGGTCTTAGCACAGATACGCAGTATTTT.

This clone was seen only a few times. V gene TRBV18 combines with J gene TRBJ1-1; the D is unclear. V dropped 3 bases and J dropped 1 base, with 6 bases sitting between them. The CDR3 totals 13 residues. Germline loops: CDR1 KGHSH, CDR2 LQKENI. Written as DNA, the CDR3 is TGTGCCAGCTCACCGCAAGCGAACACTGAAGCTTTCTTT. As protein: CASSPQANTEAFF.

The chain uses TRBV7-2 and TRBJ2-6, with D hard to call. Trimming took 7 bases from V and 1 from J, leaving 8 bases between them. CDR1 and CDR2 from the germline V gene are SGHTA and FQGNSA. The CDR3 consists of 14 residues. CDR3 sequence reads: CASTLGSGANVLTF. The CDR3 coding sequence is TGTGCCAGCACCCTAGGATCTGGGGCCAACGTCCTGACTTTC. Filled out from reference TRBV7-2 and TRBJ2-6, the complete variable domain reads GAGVSQSPSNKVTEKGKDVELRCDPISGHTALYWYRQSLGQGLEFLIYFQGNSAPDKSGLPSDRFSAERTGGSVSTLTIQRTQQEDSAVYLCASTLGSGANVLTFGAGSRLTVL.

This clone was observed many times. This sequence joins TRBV5-1 and TRBJ1-2; a possible D gene is TRBD1 (5 bases). V lost 0 bases and J lost 3, with 9 bases in between. CDR3 length equals 14 residues. Per germline, CDR1 SGHRS and CDR2 YFSETQ. The CDR3 sequence: CASSLVGQDYGYTF. CDR3 DNA sequence: TGCGCCAGCAGCTTGGTTGGACAAGACTATGGCTACACCTTC.

The chain couples TRBV5-1 to TRBJ2-3, with D uncertain. Germline V gene lookup returns CDR1 SGHRS and CDR2 YFSETQ. This CDR3 has 11 amino acids. The germline V and J ends were trimmed by 6 bases and 4 bases, with 6 bases remaining between them. The CDR3 bases are TGCGCCAGCACCTTCTCAGATACGCAGTATTTT. Translation: CASTFSDTQYF.

The chain is built from TRBV19 and TRBJ2-3, with D tentatively TRBD1 (6 bases). Germline V gene data show CDR1 as LNHDA and CDR2 as SQIVND (reference sequence). CDR3 length: 12 residues. V was clipped by 2 bases and J by 14 bases, with 14 bases between them. CDR3 loop: CASSIKGGPPYF. The CDR3 DNA reads as TGTGCCAGTAGTATAAAAGGGGGACCCCCGTATTTT.

This clone was seen a single time. The V call is TRBV13, the J call TRBJ2-1, with TRBD1 as a possible D gene (5 bases). Germline lookup yields CDR1 PRHDT and CDR2 FYEKMQ (reference sequence). The V end was cut by 0 bases, the J end by 0 bases, with 12 bases between. The CDR3 loop spans 17 amino acids. The CDR3 loop is CASSLGLGPSSYNEQFF. The CDR3 DNA reads as TGTGCCAGCAGCTTAGGCTTGGGGCCCAGCTCCTACAATGAGCAGTTCTTC.

This clone appeared a few times. V and J are TRBV2 and TRBJ1-3, with D perhaps matching TRBD1 (6 bases). The germline gives CDR1 SNHLY, CDR2 FYNNEI. This CDR3 has 15 amino acids. The V end was cut by 8 bases, the J end by 2 bases, with 16 bases between. For the CDR3, the DNA is TGTGCCAGCCGGGATGGCCAGGGGCCTGGAAACACCATATATTTT. Translated, it gives CASRDGQGPGNTIYF.

The J gene is TRBJ2-7, the V gene TRBV6-5, with 7 bases lining up with TRBD1. The CDR3 totals 14 residues. CDR1 and CDR2 from the germline V gene are MNHEY and SVGAGI. V shed 7 bases and J 2 bases; nucleotides not matched to a gene: 8. CDR3 amino acids: CASKTGQGAYEQYF. The CDR3 nucleotides are TGTGCCAGCAAGACTGGCCAGGGGGCCTACGAGCAGTACTTC.

V and J are TRBV18 and TRBJ2-3; 14 bases are shared with TRBD2. This CDR3 comprises 16 residues. The germline gives CDR1 KGHSH, CDR2 LQKENI. Trimming took 2 bases from V and 4 from J; bases not matched to a gene: 2. CDR3 sequence reads: CASSPRLAGGPDTQYF. The CDR3 region has the DNA TGTGCCAGCTCACCAAGACTAGCGGGGGGGCCAGATACGCAGTATTTT.

The rearrangement uses TRBV12-5 and TRBJ2-1, with 7 bases matching TRBD1. The CDR3 contains 16 residues. V shed 4 bases, J shed 3 bases, and the junction held 9 bases outside the gene matches. Germline loops: CDR1 LGHNT, CDR2 FRNRAP. CDR3 amino acids: CASGSGQGQVYNEQFF. CDR3 DNA sequence: TGTGCTAGTGGTTCTGGTCAAGGACAGGTCTACAATGAGCAGTTCTTC.

The V and J genes are TRBV28 and TRBJ2-2, with a tentative D call TRBD1 (6 bases). Trimming stripped 5 bases from V and 2 bases from J, with 15 bases between. The CDR3 sequence is 16 residues long. CDR1 MDHEN and CDR2 SYDVKM come from the germline V gene. The CDR3 region is CASSPPDRANTGELFF. Written as DNA, the CDR3 is TGTGCCAGCAGTCCCCCGGACAGAGCTAACACCGGGGAGCTGTTTTTT. Full variable domain (rest looked up from reference TRBV28 and TRBJ2-2): DVKVTQSSRYLVKRTGEKVFLECVQDMDHENMFWYRQDPGLGLRLIYFSYDVKMKEKGDIPEGYSVSREKKERFSLILESASTNQTSMYLCASSPPDRANTGELFFGEGSRLTVL.

The chain links TRBV27 to TRBJ1-1; no definite D call. This CDR3 has 13 amino acids. Looked up from germline, CDR1 is MNHEY and CDR2 is SMNVEV (reference sequence). V lost 3 bases to trimming and J lost 4 bases, with 9 bases between them. The CDR3 region has the DNA TGTGCCAGCAGTTTGGCGGTGGGCACTGAAGCTTTCTTT. It is translated as CASSLAVGTEAFF.

The CDR3 region is CASSEWGDNEQFF. Here the CDR3 DNA reads TGCGCCAGCAGTGAATGGGGGGACAATGAGCAGTTCTTC. The chain uses TRBV10-1 and TRBJ2-1, with a weak D call TRBD2 (6 bases). This CDR3 is built from 13 residues. The V and J ends lost 3 bases and 5 bases respectively, with 8 bases between them. Per germline, CDR1 WNHNN and CDR2 SYGVQD (reference sequence).

The CDR3 bases are TGTGCCAGCAGGTCTATCGGGACAGGGCCCAATCAGCCCCAGCATTTT. Translation gives CASRSIGTGPNQPQHF. V is TRBV28 and J is TRBJ1-5, with 9 bases that match TRBD1. The V gene's germline CDR1 is MDHEN and CDR2 SYDVKM. The CDR3 covers 16 residues. The trim removed 6 bases at V and 3 bases at J, leaving 9 bases unmatched.

This clone was observed a few times. V is TRBV29-1 and J is TRBJ2-3; TRBD1 aligns across 7 bases. This CDR3 spans 15 amino acids. The junction had 10 bases not matched to a gene; V was cut back by 5 bases and J by 2 bases. Germline V gives CDR1 SQVTM, CDR2 ANQGSEA. CDR3: CSVNDRVFYTDTQYF. The DNA of the CDR3 is TGCAGCGTTAATGACAGGGTTTTCTACACAGATACGCAGTATTTT.